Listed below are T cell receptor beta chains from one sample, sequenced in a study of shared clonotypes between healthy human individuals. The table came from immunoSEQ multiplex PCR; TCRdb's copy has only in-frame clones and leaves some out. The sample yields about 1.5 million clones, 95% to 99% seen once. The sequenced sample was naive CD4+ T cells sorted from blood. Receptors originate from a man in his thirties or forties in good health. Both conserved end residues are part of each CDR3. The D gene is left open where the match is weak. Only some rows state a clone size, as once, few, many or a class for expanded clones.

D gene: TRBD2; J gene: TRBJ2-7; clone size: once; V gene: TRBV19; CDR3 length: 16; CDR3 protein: CASRSRLAGGQYEQYF; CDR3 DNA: TGTGCCAGTAGGAGCCGACTAGCGGGAGGTCAGTACGAGCAGTACTTC
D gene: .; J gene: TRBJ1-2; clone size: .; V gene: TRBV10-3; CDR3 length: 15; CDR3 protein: CAISEDGRPNYGYTF; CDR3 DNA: TGTGCCATCAGTGAGGACGGCCGGCCTAACTATGGCTACACCTTC
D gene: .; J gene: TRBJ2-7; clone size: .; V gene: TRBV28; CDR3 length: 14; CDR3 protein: CASSSVPGRHEQYF; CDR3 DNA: TGTGCCAGCAGTTCAGTTCCGGGAAGGCACGAGCAGTACTTC
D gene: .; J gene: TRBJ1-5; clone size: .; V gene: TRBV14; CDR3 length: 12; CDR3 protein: CASRPHMRPQHF; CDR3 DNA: TGTGCCAGCAGGCCCCATATGAGGCCCCAGCATTTT
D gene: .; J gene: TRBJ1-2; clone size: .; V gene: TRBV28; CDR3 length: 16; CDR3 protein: CASSFGQHLFKGGYTF; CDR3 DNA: TGTGCCAGCAGTTTTGGGCAGCACCTATTCAAGGGTGGCTACACCTTC
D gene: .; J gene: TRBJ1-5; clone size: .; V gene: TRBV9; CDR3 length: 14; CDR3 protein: CASSPTASNQPQHF; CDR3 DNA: TGTGCCAGCAGCCCGACGGCGAGCAATCAGCCCCAGCATTTT
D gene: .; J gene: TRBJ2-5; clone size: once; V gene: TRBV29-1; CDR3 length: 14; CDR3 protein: CSVTGVGRKETQYF; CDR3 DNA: TGCAGCGTTACAGGGGTTGGGAGGAAAGAGACCCAGTACTTC
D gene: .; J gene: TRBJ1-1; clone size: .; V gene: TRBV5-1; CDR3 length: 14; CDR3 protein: CASSLIPVNTEAFF; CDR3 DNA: TGCGCCAGCAGCTTGATTCCAGTAAACACTGAAGCTTTCTTT
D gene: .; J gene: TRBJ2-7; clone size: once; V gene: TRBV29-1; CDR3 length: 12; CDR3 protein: CSVGLGAREQYF; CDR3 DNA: TGCAGCGTTGGTTTGGGGGCACGGGAGCAGTACTTC
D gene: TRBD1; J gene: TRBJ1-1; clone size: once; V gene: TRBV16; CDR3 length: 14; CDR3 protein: CASSQSYRDSEAFF; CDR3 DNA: TGTGCCAGCAGCCAATCGTACCGGGACAGTGAAGCTTTCTTT
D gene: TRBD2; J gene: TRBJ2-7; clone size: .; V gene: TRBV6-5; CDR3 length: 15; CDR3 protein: CASSRGLANSYEQYF; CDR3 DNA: TGTGCCAGCAGCCGTGGACTAGCCAACTCCTACGAGCAGTACTTC
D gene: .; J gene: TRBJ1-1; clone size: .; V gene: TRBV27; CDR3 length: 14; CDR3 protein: CASSLSSGVGEAFF; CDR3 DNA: TGTGCCAGCAGTTTATCGAGCGGGGTTGGTGAAGCTTTCTTT
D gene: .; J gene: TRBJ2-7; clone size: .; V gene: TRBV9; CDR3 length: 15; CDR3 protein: CASSVGEGRWSEQYF; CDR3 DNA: TGTGCCAGCAGCGTAGGTGAGGGACGTTGGAGCGAGCAGTACTTC
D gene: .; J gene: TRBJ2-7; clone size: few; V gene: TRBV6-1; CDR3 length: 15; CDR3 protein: CASRPRPVLSYEQYF; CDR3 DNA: TGTGCCAGCAGGCCTAGACCGGTACTCTCCTACGAGCAGTACTTC
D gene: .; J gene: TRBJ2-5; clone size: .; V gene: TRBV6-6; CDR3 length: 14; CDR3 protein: CASSPGGRRETQYF; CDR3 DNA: TGTGCCAGCAGCCCCGGGGGGCGCAGGGAGACCCAGTACTTC
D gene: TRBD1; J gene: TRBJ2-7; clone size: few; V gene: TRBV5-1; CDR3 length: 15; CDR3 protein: CASSLAGTGAYEQYF; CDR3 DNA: TGCGCCAGCAGCTTGGCCGGGACAGGGGCCTACGAGCAGTACTTC
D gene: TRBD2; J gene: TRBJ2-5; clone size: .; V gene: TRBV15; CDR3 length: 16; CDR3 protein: CATSRESGRARETQYF; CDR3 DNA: TGTGCCACCAGCAGGGAAAGCGGGAGGGCCAGAGAGACCCAGTACTTC
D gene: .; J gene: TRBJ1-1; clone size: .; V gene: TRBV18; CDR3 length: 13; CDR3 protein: CASSPRGPTEAFF; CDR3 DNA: TGTGCCAGCTCACCGCGCGGCCCTACTGAAGCTTTCTTT
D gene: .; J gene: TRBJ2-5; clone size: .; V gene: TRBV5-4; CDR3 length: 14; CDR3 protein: CASSLGGVQETQYF; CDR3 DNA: TGTGCCAGCAGCTTGGGTGGGGTGCAAGAGACCCAGTACTTC
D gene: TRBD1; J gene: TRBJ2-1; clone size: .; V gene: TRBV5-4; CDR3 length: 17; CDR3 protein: CASSSDTQGAVYNEQFF; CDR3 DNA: TGTGCCAGCAGCTCCGACACCCAGGGGGCAGTCTACAATGAGCAGTTCTTC
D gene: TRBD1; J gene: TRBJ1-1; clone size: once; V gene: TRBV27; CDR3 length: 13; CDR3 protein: CASSLSGTGKAFF; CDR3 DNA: TGTGCCAGCAGTCTCTCCGGGACAGGTAAAGCTTTCTTT
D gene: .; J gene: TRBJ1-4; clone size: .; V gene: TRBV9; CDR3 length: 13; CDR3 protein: CASSQGPYEKLFF; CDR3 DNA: TGTGCCAGCAGCCAAGGGCCCTATGAAAAACTGTTTTTT
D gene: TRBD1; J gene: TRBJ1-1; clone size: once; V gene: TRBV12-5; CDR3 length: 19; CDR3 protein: CASGLVIWDRVLVLTEAFF; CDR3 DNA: TGTGCTAGTGGTTTGGTAATTTGGGACAGGGTCCTGGTTCTCACTGAAGCTTTCTTT
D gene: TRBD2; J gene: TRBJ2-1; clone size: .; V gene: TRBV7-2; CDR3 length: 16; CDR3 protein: CASSMAGTSGGNEQFF; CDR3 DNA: TGTGCCAGCAGCATGGCCGGGACTAGCGGTGGCAATGAGCAGTTCTTC
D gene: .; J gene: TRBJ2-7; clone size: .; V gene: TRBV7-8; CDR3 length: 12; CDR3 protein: CASSLARDEQYF; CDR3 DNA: TGTGCCAGCAGCTTAGCGCGGGACGAGCAGTACTTC
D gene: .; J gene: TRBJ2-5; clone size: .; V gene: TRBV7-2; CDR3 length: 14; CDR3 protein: CASSLSVGGETQYF; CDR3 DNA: TGTGCCAGCAGCTTATCGGTTGGAGGGGAGACCCAGTACTTC
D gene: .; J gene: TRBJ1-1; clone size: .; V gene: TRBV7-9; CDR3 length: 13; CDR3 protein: CASSSVQNTEAFF; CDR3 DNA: TGTGCCAGCAGCTCCGTACAGAACACTGAAGCTTTCTTT
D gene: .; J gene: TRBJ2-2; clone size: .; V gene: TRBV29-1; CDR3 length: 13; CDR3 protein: CSVEVGRVGELFF; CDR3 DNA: TGCAGCGTTGAAGTGGGCAGGGTTGGGGAGCTGTTTTTT
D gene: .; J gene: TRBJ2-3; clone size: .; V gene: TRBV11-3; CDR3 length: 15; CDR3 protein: CASSRESTAGDTQYF; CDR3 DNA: TGTGCCAGCAGCCGGGAGTCAACCGCGGGAGATACGCAGTATTTT
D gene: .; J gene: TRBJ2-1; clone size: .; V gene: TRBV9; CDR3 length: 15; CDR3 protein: CASSVDGSAFNEQFF; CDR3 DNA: TGTGCCAGCAGCGTAGACGGGAGTGCTTTCAATGAGCAGTTCTTC
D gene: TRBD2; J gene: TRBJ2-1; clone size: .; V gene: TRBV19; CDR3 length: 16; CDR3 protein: CASSMSRTSGYNEQFF; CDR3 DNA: TGTGCCAGTAGTATGTCTCGGACTAGCGGATACAATGAGCAGTTCTTC
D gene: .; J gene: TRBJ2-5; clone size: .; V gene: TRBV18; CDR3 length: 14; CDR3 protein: CASSYRANQETQYF; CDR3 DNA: TGTGCCAGCTCATACCGGGCCAATCAAGAGACCCAGTACTTC
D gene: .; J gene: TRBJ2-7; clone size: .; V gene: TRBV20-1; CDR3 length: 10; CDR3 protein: CSAVSNEQYF; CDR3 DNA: TGCAGTGCTGTTAGCAACGAGCAGTACTTC
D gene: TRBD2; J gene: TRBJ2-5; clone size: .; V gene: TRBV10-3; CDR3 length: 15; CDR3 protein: CAISDVAGEGETQYF; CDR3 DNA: TGTGCCATCAGTGACGTGGCGGGAGAAGGGGAGACCCAGTACTTC
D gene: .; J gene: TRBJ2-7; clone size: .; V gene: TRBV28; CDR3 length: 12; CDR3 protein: CASRGGASLGSF; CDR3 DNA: TGTGCCAGCCGAGGGGGGGCCAGTCTCGGTTCTTTC
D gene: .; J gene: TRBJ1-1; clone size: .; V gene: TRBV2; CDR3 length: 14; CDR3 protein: CASSERGGPDEAFF; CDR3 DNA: TGTGCCAGCAGTGAAAGGGGGGGGCCCGATGAAGCTTTCTTT
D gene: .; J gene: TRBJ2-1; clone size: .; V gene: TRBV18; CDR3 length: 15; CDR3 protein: CASSPGYSGYNEQFF; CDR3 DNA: TGTGCCAGCTCCCCCGGATATAGCGGATACAATGAGCAGTTCTTC
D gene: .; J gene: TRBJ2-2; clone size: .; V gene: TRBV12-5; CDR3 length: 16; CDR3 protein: CASGLVRGLGTGELFF; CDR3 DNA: TGTGCTAGTGGTTTGGTACGGGGGCTGGGAACCGGGGAGCTGTTTTTT
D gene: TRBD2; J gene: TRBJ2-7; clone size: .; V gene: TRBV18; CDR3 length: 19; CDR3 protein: CASSPTRGPTSGRAYEQYF; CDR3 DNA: TGTGCCAGCTCACCAACCAGGGGACCGACTAGCGGGAGGGCCTACGAGCAGTACTTC
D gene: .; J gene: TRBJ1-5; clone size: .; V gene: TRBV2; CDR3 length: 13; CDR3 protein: CASSDRSNQPQHF; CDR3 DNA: TGTGCCAGCAGTGATCGGAGCAATCAGCCCCAGCATTTT
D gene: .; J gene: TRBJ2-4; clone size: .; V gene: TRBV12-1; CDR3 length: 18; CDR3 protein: CASRMGLAGGIAKNIQYF; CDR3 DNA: TGTGCCAGCAGAATGGGACTAGCGGGAGGAATAGCCAAAAACATTCAGTACTTC
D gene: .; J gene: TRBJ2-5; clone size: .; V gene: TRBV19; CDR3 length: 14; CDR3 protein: CASSTRRARETQYF; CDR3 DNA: TGTGCCAGTAGTACCAGGAGGGCTCGGGAGACCCAGTACTTC
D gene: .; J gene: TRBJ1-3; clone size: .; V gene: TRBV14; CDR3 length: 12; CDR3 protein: CASGHSGNTIYF; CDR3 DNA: TGTGCCAGCGGACACTCTGGAAACACCATATATTTT
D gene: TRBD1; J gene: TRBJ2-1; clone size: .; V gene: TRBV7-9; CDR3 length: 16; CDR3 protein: CASSLGTGGSYNEQFF; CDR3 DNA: TGTGCCAGCAGCTTAGGTACAGGGGGCTCCTACAATGAGCAGTTCTTC
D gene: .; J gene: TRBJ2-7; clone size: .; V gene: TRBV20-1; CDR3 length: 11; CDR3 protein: CSAGETYEQYF; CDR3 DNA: TGCAGTGCGGGCGAGACCTACGAGCAGTACTTC
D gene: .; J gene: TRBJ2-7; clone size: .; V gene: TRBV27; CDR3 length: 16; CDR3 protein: CASSLFRQGSTYEQYF; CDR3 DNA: TGTGCCAGCAGTTTGTTCCGGCAGGGGAGTACCTACGAGCAGTACTTC
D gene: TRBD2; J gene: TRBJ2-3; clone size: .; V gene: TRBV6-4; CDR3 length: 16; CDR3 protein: CASSTLAGGHTDTQYF; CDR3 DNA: TGTGCCAGCAGTACTTTAGCGGGAGGCCACACAGATACGCAGTATTTT
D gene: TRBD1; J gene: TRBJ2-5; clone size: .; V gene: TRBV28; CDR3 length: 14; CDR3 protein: CASNRGQGEETQYF; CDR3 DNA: TGTGCCAGCAACAGGGGTCAGGGAGAAGAGACCCAGTACTTC
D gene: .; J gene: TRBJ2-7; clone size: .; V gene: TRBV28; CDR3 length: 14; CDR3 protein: CASKNFDQTYEQYF; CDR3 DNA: TGTGCCAGCAAAAACTTTGATCAAACCTACGAGCAGTACTTC
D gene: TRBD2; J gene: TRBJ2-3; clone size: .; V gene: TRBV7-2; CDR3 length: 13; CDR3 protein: CASSLSRESTQYF; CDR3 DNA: TGTGCCAGCAGCTTGTCGCGGGAGTCTACGCAGTATTTT
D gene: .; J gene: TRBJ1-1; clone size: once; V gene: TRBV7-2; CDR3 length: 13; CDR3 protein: CASSFTENTEAFF; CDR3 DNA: TGTGCCAGCAGCTTTACAGAGAACACTGAAGCTTTCTTT
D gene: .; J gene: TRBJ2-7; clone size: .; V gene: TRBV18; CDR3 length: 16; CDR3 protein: CASSPPHRASPREQYF; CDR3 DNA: TGTGCCAGCTCACCACCCCACAGGGCAAGTCCAAGAGAGCAGTACTTC
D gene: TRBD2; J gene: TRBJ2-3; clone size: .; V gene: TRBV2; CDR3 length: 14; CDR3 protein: CASRGGLVPDTQYF; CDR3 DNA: TGTGCCAGCCGCGGAGGACTAGTCCCAGATACGCAGTATTTT
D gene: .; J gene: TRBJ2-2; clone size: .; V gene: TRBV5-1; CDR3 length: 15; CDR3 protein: CASSLASKNTGELFF; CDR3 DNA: TGCGCCAGCAGCTTGGCCAGCAAAAACACCGGGGAGCTGTTTTTT
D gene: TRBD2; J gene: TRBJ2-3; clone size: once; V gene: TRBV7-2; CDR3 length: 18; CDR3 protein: CASTPGLAARASTDTQYF; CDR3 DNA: TGTGCCAGCACCCCGGGACTAGCGGCCAGAGCTAGCACAGATACGCAGTATTTT